The 32 T cell receptor beta chains below all came from one sample that was sequenced in a study of blood T cells in healthy people across ages. Alongside a J-beta primer mix, a sample-barcoded 5' primer served in a second PCR lasting roughly 7 to 11 cycles. MiXCR, run by TCRdb on the 5' RACE reads, gives a single entry per CDR3 protein. The table lists 1.5 million to 2 million distinct CDR3 sequences, roughly two fifths of them singletons. The sample taken for sequencing was blood. Every receptor here comes from a human donor in good health.

The chain is built from TRBV20-1 and TRBJ2-5, with TRBD1 as a possible D gene (5 bases). The V gene's germline CDR1 is DFQATT and CDR2 SNEGSKA (reference sequence). Trimming stripped 4 bases from V and 7 bases from J, with 22 bases between. This CDR3 spans 15 amino acids. The CDR3 DNA follows: TGCAGTGCTAAAAACCCTACGTGGGGCTCGGGGACCCAGTACTTC. Amino acids: CSAKNPTWGSGTQYF.

This clonotype turned up a few times. The V and J genes are TRBV4-1 and TRBJ1-5; the D is unclear. CDR1 and CDR2 (germline): MGHRA, YSYEKL. Trimming shortened V by 2 bases and J by 2 bases, and 7 bases separated the two germline ends. The CDR3 runs 14 residues. CDR3 in DNA: TGCGCCAGCAGCCAACTCGGGGGCAATCAGCCCCAGCATTTT. Its protein is CASSQLGGNQPQHF.

The V and J genes are TRBV12-3 or TRBV12-4 and TRBJ2-2, with TRBD2 matching 13 bases. The J segment lost 4 bases and the V segment lost 6 bases, leaving 23 bases of the junction unmatched. This CDR3 region has 22 residues. This CDR3 reads CASRFLYVDGTSGARGTGELFF. CDR3 sequence (DNA): TGTGCCAGCAGGTTTCTGTATGTGGACGGGACTAGCGGGGCCCGGGGCACCGGGGAGCTGTTTTTT.

This clonotype was detected a few times. The V and J genes are TRBV7-9 and TRBJ1-2; D is ambiguous. With 5 bases removed from V and 5 bases from J, the gap between germline ends came to 15 bases. This CDR3 has 14 residues. Germline CDR1 is SEHNR and CDR2 is FQNEAQ (reference sequence). Here the CDR3 DNA reads TGTGCCAGCAGCCCCCAATCAGTGGCTTATGGCTACACCTTC. This sequence encodes CASSPQSVAYGYTF.

The chain links TRBV6-5 to TRBJ1-2, with D tentatively TRBD1 (6 bases). The CDR3 has 14 residues. Trimming pared 5 bases from V and 4 bases from J, leaving 14 bases between. The germline V gene has CDR1 MNHEY and CDR2 SVGAGI. The chain's CDR3 is CASSRQGLTYGYTF. The CDR3 bases are TGTGCCAGCAGTCGCCAGGGGTTAACCTATGGCTACACCTTC.

This chain joins TRBV20-1 and TRBJ2-7; 8 nucleotides align to TRBD1. This CDR3 is built from 13 residues. Trimming removed 3 bases from V and 2 bases from J; junction bases left unmatched: 3. Germline values: CDR1 DFQATT, CDR2 SNEGSKA (reference sequence). The CDR3 DNA reads TGCAGTGCTAGGGGACAGGTCCCCTACGAGCAGTACTTC. It specifies CSARGQVPYEQYF.

In the case of this clonotype: At one boundary the junction diverges from the germline segment, which might be a read error. J is TRBJ1-1 and V is TRBV7-8; no firm D call. This CDR3 comprises 11 residues. Germline lookup yields CDR1 SGHVS and CDR2 FQNEAQ. In nucleotides, the CDR3 is TGTACCAGCAGCTTTCGAAGTGAAGCTTTCTTT. Translated, it gives CTSSFRSEAFF.

This clonotype turned up a few times. V and J are TRBV11-2 and TRBJ1-1; D remains unclear. The germline CDR1 and CDR2 sequences are SGHAT and FQNNGV. Trimming pared 0 bases from V and 4 bases from J, leaving 6 bases between. This CDR3 has 13 amino acids. The CDR3 coding sequence is TGTGCCAGCAGCTTAGATCTCAGCACTGAAGCTTTCTTT. It codes for CASSLDLSTEAFF.

The rearrangement uses TRBV7-9 and TRBJ2-5; possibly TRBD2 for D (6 bases). CDR1 is SEHNR and CDR2 is FQNEAQ in the germline V gene (reference sequence). V lost 1 base to trimming and J lost 2 bases, with 14 bases between them. The CDR3 has 16 residues. This CDR3 is CASSLGLPEGQETQYF. DNA of the CDR3: TGTGCCAGCAGCTTAGGCCTTCCGGAGGGGCAAGAGACCCAGTACTTC.

The chain couples TRBV9 to TRBJ1-1; TRBD1 agrees at 8 bases. Germline CDR1 is SGDLS and CDR2 is YYNGEE. V lost 4 bases and J lost 0; bases outside the gene matches: 5. The CDR3 has 15 residues. The CDR3, as DNA: TGTGCCAGCAGCCCCCGGGACAGGTTGAACACTGAAGCTTTCTTT. It specifies CASSPRDRLNTEAFF. Supplemented by reference TRBV9 and TRBJ1-1, the full variable domain reads DSGVTQTPKHLITATGQRVTLRCSPRSGDLSVYWYQQSLDQGLQFLIQYYNGEERAKGNILERFSAQQFPDLHSELNLSSLELGDSALYFCASSPRDRLNTEAFFGQGTRLTVV.

The chain joins TRBV6-5 to TRBJ1-4, with D unclear. Germline V gene data show CDR1 as MNHEY and CDR2 as SVGAGI. The V gene lost 2 bases and the J gene lost 1 base, with 5 bases spanning the gap. This CDR3 comprises 14 residues. This chain's CDR3 is CASSYQRTNEKLFF. CDR3 nucleotide sequence: TGTGCCAGCAGTTACCAGAGAACTAATGAAAAACTGTTTTTT.

The CDR3 loop reads CASTLGFTGPTYEQYF. CDR3 in DNA: TGTGCCAGCACCCTGGGGTTTACAGGACCGACCTACGAGCAGTACTTC. V is TRBV5-6 and J is TRBJ2-7; possibly TRBD1 for D (5 bases). V shed 6 bases and J shed 2 bases, with 21 bases lying between them. This CDR3 comprises 16 residues. The germline gives CDR1 SGHDT, CDR2 YYEEEE.

This clonotype was detected a few times. In DNA, the CDR3 is TGTGCCAGCACCAAGGAGACAAGTGGCTACACCTTC. Residues: CASTKETSGYTF. The chain is built from TRBV6-2 or TRBV6-3 and TRBJ1-2; unclear D gene. Germline CDR1 MNHEY, CDR2 SVGEGT. V was shortened by 7 bases and J by 7 bases, with 13 bases between the two germline ends. The CDR3 is made up of 12 amino acids.

This clonotype was seen more than once but under ten times. V and J are TRBV5-6 and TRBJ2-3; no reliable D call. Germline V gene data show CDR1 as SGHDT and CDR2 as YYEEEE. CDR3 length: 14 residues. The ends were cut back, 1 base at V and 7 bases at J, with 13 bases in the middle. The CDR3 DNA sequence: TGTGCCAGCAGCTTGAACCCCGGTGTGAATACGCAGTATTTT. This sequence encodes CASSLNPGVNTQYF.

This clonotype was detected only a few times. The chain employs TRBV15 and TRBJ1-2; D perhaps matches TRBD1 (6 bases). Germline V gives CDR1 LNHNV, CDR2 YYDKDF (reference sequence). V was pared by 5 bases and J by 8 bases, with 18 bases between. This CDR3 contains 14 residues. CDR3 sequence (DNA): TGTGCCACCAGCCCTGGGGGGCAGGTGCGCGGCTACACCTTC. Amino acid sequence: CATSPGGQVRGYTF.

The chain employs TRBV30 and TRBJ2-5, with D possibly matching TRBD1 (5 bases). V lost 2 bases to trimming and J lost 3 bases, with 10 bases between them. The CDR3 length is 13 residues. The V gene's germline CDR1 is GTSNPN and CDR2 SVGIG (reference sequence). The CDR3 DNA reads TGTGCCTGGAGTATGACAGTAGAAGAGACCCAGTACTTC. Residues: CAWSMTVEETQYF.

With respect to this clonotype: A junction boundary mismatches the germline segment, possibly from a read error. This chain uses TRBV10-3 with TRBJ2-1; D may be TRBD1 or TRBD2 (7 bases each). The V gene's germline CDR1 is ENHRY and CDR2 SYGVKD. The CDR3 extends over 14 amino acids. Here the CDR3 DNA reads TGTGCCATCAGTGAGGGGAGGGGGCTGAATGAGCAGTTTTTC. This translates into CAISEGRGLNEQFF.

The V gene is TRBV7-2, the J gene TRBJ2-7; D could derive from TRBD1 or TRBD2 (5 bases each). Deletions cut 3 bases from V and 0 bases from J, with 9 bases between. The CDR3 is 14 residues long. Per germline, CDR1 SGHTA and CDR2 FQGNSA. The CDR3 bases are TGTGCCAGCAGCTTCGGGGCCACCTCCTACGAGCAGTACTTC. Translation gives CASSFGATSYEQYF.

Regarding this clonotype: At one of its ends the junction is not consistent with the germline gene, which may arise from a read error. V is TRBV29-1 and J is TRBJ2-1, with D maybe TRBD1 (6 bases). The CDR3 is 14 amino acids. Germline V gene sequence: CDR1 SQVTM, CDR2 ANQGSEA. The CDR3 sequence is CNVETVDRRYEQFF. Here the CDR3 DNA reads TGCAACGTTGAAACAGTTGACAGGCGATACGAGCAGTTCTTC.

V gene TRBV20-1 combines with J gene TRBJ2-7, with 9 bases matching TRBD2. The J call may be in error: the DNA end matches TRBJ2-5 better. This CDR3 contains 16 residues. Germline V lookup: CDR1 DFQATT, CDR2 SNEGSKA (reference sequence). The CDR3 DNA sequence: TGCAGTGCTAGAGACGTGGCTAGCGGGGTGCAAGAGACCCAGTACTTC. It specifies CSARDVASGVQETQYF.

This clonotype was seen a handful of times. The chain recombines TRBV5-1 with TRBJ2-1, with a tentative D call TRBD2 (6 bases). Germline loops: CDR1 SGHRS, CDR2 YFSETQ. Trimming pared 2 bases from V and 10 bases from J, leaving 13 bases between. The CDR3 consists of 13 residues. CDR3 DNA: TGCGCCAGCAGCTTTAGGAGGGAACGAGAGCAGTTCTTC. Its protein is CASSFRREREQFF.

The chain joins TRBV7-2 to TRBJ2-4; 7 nucleotides line up with TRBD1. Germline-derived CDR1 and CDR2 are SGHTA and FQGNSA. The CDR3 loop spans 15 amino acids. With V trimmed by 4 bases and J by 4 bases, 7 bases remained unmatched. For the CDR3, the DNA is TGTGCCAGCAGCTCCCCTCCGGGACAGAAAAACATTCAGTACTTC. Translated, it gives CASSSPPGQKNIQYF.

As concerns this clonotype: A much larger clone lies one base from this, so it may be a read error. The CDR3 spells CASSKGTAYGYTF. Written as DNA, the CDR3 is TGTGCCAGCAGTAAAGGGACAGCCTATGGCTACACCTTC. The chain recombines TRBV6-5 with TRBJ1-2, with 7 positions matching TRBD1. The CDR3 runs to 13 residues. J was trimmed by 4 bases and V by 5 bases; bases with no gene match: 4. Germline V gene data show CDR1 as MNHEY and CDR2 as SVGAGI.

This clonotype has a handful of counts. This chain connects TRBV7-2 to TRBJ2-3; D not certain. The CDR3 spans 15 residues. Germline CDR1 SGHTA, CDR2 FQGNSA. V lost 2 bases and J 4 bases, leaving 13 bases between the germline ends. The CDR3 sequence is CASSLSHGYSDTQYF. CDR3 coding DNA: TGTGCCAGCAGCTTATCGCACGGGTACTCAGATACGCAGTATTTT.

This clonotype was counted only a few times. The V gene is TRBV10-3, the J gene TRBJ2-1, with 9 bases fitting TRBD1. V lost 3 bases, J lost 9 bases, and 6 bases stayed unmatched. Germline V gene sequence: CDR1 ENHRY, CDR2 SYGVKD. CDR3 size: 14 residues. The CDR3 DNA follows: TGTGCCATCAGTGACGACAGGGGGACGGGTGAGCAGTTCTTC. Translating gives CAISDDRGTGEQFF.

This clonotype was observed a handful of times. The DNA of the CDR3 is TGTGCCAGCAGCTTATCTGGGCGGGGCATACAAGAGACCCAGTACTTC. This translates into CASSLSGRGIQETQYF. The V gene is TRBV7-8, the J gene TRBJ2-5; TRBD2 might be the D (6 bases). V lost 2 bases, J lost 2 bases, and 15 bases lay in between. The CDR3 is 16 residues long. Germline V gene data show CDR1 as SGHVS and CDR2 as FQNEAQ.

This rearrangement joins TRBV7-2 to TRBJ1-2, with 7 bases lining up with TRBD1. V gave up 5 bases and J gave up 2 bases; unmatched junction bases: 8. CDR3 size: 15 residues. From germline, CDR1 is SGHTA and CDR2 FQGNSA. The CDR3 region has the DNA TGTGCCAGCAGCCCCGCGGCAGGGGGAAACTATGGCTACACCTTC. Translation: CASSPAAGGNYGYTF.

The chain links TRBV2 to TRBJ2-1; D may be TRBD2 (6 bases). Trimming pared 5 bases from V and 5 bases from J, leaving 13 bases between. Per germline, CDR1 SNHLY and CDR2 FYNNEI. CDR3 length: 14 residues. The CDR3 DNA sequence: TGTGCCAGCAGTTGGGTACTAGCCGACAATGAGCAGTTCTTC. The encoded protein is CASSWVLADNEQFF.

This rearrangement joins TRBV6-5 to TRBJ1-2, with a possible D match to TRBD1 (6 bases). V gave up 1 base and J gave up 4 bases, with 16 bases separating them. From germline, CDR1 is MNHEY and CDR2 SVGAGI. There are 16 residues in the CDR3. The CDR3 loop is CASSYLNRVRGYGYTF. The CDR3 coding sequence is TGTGCCAGCAGTTACTTGAACAGGGTTCGAGGCTATGGCTACACCTTC.

A few counts support this clonotype. The rearrangement uses TRBV29-1 and TRBJ2-3; TRBD1 agrees at 7 bases. The V segment lost 3 bases and the J segment 5 bases; nucleotides outside the gene matches: 29. This CDR3 has 21 amino acids. CDR1 SQVTM and CDR2 ANQGSEA come from the germline V gene. DNA of the CDR3: TGCAGCGTTGACCCTTCCACAGGGGACGTCTGGGTTGGTTTTTCTGAAGATACGCAGTATTTT. Protein product: CSVDPSTGDVWVGFSEDTQYF.

The CDR3 loop reads CASSFGTGFVGELFF. Written as DNA, the CDR3 is TGCGCCAGCAGCTTCGGGACAGGGTTTGTCGGGGAGCTGTTTTTT. J is TRBJ2-2 and V is TRBV5-1, with 9 bases aligning to TRBD1. CDR3 length: 15 residues. The germline V gene has CDR1 SGHRS and CDR2 YFSETQ. V lost 2 bases, J lost 7 bases, and 6 bases stayed unmatched.

This clonotype was seen only a few times. The genes are TRBV7-2 and TRBJ2-4, with D hard to call. The end of the DNA aligns better with TRBJ2-7, so the J call may be wrong. The CDR3 runs 14 residues. Germline V gene sequence: CDR1 SGHTA, CDR2 FQGNSA. CDR3 sequence: CASSSDPETYEQYF. Written as DNA, the CDR3 is TGTGCCAGCAGCTCGGATCCTGAAACCTACGAGCAGTACTTC.